This T cell receptor (beta chain) was found in a study of radiotherapy plus CTLA-4 blockade in lung cancer. The assay was immunoSEQ multiplex PCR, and TCRdb's table has in-frame clones only and misses some. The sample gives around 99,000 clones, around 88% of which show up once; 4.5% to 6% is in the top ten. Germline V gives CDR1 MNHNY, CDR2 SVGAGI (reference sequence). This CDR3 is built from 14 residues. V was pared by 0 bases and J by 6 bases, with 9 bases between. This receptor was obtained from a human donor with non-small cell lung cancer that progressed on radiotherapy plus ipilimumab. Sample: peripheral blood, taken from a patient treated with radiotherapy plus ipilimumab. The chain recombines TRBV6-6 with TRBJ2-1, with D hard to call. The CDR3 nucleotides are TGTGCCAGCAGTTACTCGAACCCCGCCAATGAGCAGTTCTTC. Translated: CASSYSNPANEQFF.